Sequencing of this T cell receptor beta chain was carried out in a study of T cell clones after liver transplantation (dated by TCRdb to about 2019). About the investigation overall: ITN030ST, the source of the samples, was a randomized trial that attempted immunosuppression withdrawal within 2 years of liver transplantation. The study cohort included 8 liver transplant recipients, of whom 3 were classified as tolerant and 5 as non-tolerant. After a pre-transplant mixed lymphocyte reaction, TCRbeta sequencing was used to pinpoint donor-reactive T cell clones, which were subsequently tracked in post-transplant blood. Of the eight recipients, a few were HCV-positive, while the remaining recipients had been transplanted for non-autoimmune, non-viral indications. As an antigen-independent comparator for the donor-reactive sequences, third party-reactive TCRbeta sequences from pre-transplant MLRs were identified as well. To count as tolerant, a recipient had to stay completely off immunosuppression for at least one year without liver enzymes climbing beyond twice the upper limit of normal. Blood samples were collected pre-transplant, pre-randomization before withdrawal, and post-randomization after either complete withdrawal or failed withdrawal. Until randomization at 12-24 months post-transplant, subjects were given standard immunosuppression, with no induction therapy. The investigation overall reported the following: Conclusions were preliminary, limited by small, heterogeneous patient numbers and non-standardized post-transplant time points. In two subjects, low numbers of available donor cells limited the measurable donor-reactive repertoire. Since no allograft tissue specimens were available, donor-reactive T cells may have migrated into the graft instead of being deleted. A significant post-transplant decrease in circulating donor-reactive CD4 TCRbeta sequences was observed in 5 of 8 subjects, irrespective of tolerance or HCV status. The decline in donor-reactive sequences exceeded the decline in third party-reactive sequences, suggesting partial antigen-specific deletion that was unrelated to withdrawal success. After accounting for repertoire turnover, donor-reactive detection was significantly reduced in 7 of 8 subjects for CD4 and 8 of 8 for CD8.

Frozen genomic DNA underwent high-throughput TCRbeta CDR3 sequencing by immunoSEQ, including PCR amplification, mapping, bias correction and internal controls. The paper's data handling went like this. Productive rearrangements were kept, and unique TCRbeta sequences were defined by CDR3 nucleotide sequence plus V and J gene. For a sequence to be called donor-reactive, it needed a frequency of at least 0.01% and at least 5-fold expansion in CFSE-low cells compared with unstimulated pre-transplant cells. Minimum frequency thresholds were set for each subject on the basis of the unstimulated sample with the lowest template count, so that a detection power of at least 90% was ensured. Repertoire turnover was measured by Jensen-Shannon divergence between the top 1000 TCRbeta sequences post- and pre-transplant. Changes in detection of donor-reactive sequences were tested with two-sided Fisher's exact tests. This immuneACCESS table, as held by TCRdb, lists in-frame sequences with V and J called but not all clones. Of the missing ones, under half trace to an unresolved V gene in checked studies; the others have no known cause. Clone size and V and J calls were adopted from that table, with D and trimming inferred from the DNA. A total of around 70,000 clones appear in this sample, around 93% of them only once. The ten largest make up less than 1% of the sample.

Thawed unstimulated PBMCs were stained for CD3, CD4 and CD8 and FACS-sorted into CD3+CD4+ and CD3+CD8+ populations. Randomization to immunosuppression withdrawal applied to every one of the 8 studied subjects. The Qiagen DNeasy Blood and Tissue Kit was used to isolate genomic DNA. Unmatched junction bases come to 5, with V trimmed by 6 bases and J by 4 bases. The germline V gene encodes CDR1 LNHDA and CDR2 SQIVND (reference sequence). Measured from the cysteine to the phenylalanine, the CDR3 is 14 residues long. Solely the CDR3 DNA is kept, with 42 bases framed from the first base. This clone was detected only a few times. Its target antigen remains unknown. Qualities for individual bases were not recorded, and no much larger clone is one base off.

This TCR derives from a human patient who received a liver transplant. Where a transplant has occurred, the graft donor may have supplied some of the T cells. The sequence links TRBV19 to TRBJ2-1; 8 middle bases align to TRBD1. This material consisted of CD4+ T cells from blood, taken less than 28 months after liver transplant. The CDR3 is CASSRGLGYNEQFF. The DNA sequence reads TGTGCCAGTAGCAGGGGGCTGGGGTACAATGAGCAGTTCTTC.